A single sample gave rise to the 7 T cell receptor beta chains below, sequenced in a study of naive and memory T cell subsets. An equimolar mix of two oligonucleotides served as the beta constant-region primer for TRBC1 and TRBC2. Nested alpha and beta constant-region primers with the SP2 primer drove four PCR rounds on ligated cDNA. Via MiXCR, TCRdb re-called the UMI-ligation and nested PCR reads, giving one row per CDR3 protein. The sample records roughly 150,000 distinct CDR3 sequences, over 20% being singletons. Notes on the study in general: Possibly reflecting memory cells re-expressing CD45RA, a few larger clonotypes occurred in naive repertoires, especially CD8.

For these TCRs, the target antigens are not known. Sequencing was carried out using naive CD4+ T cells from blood. These receptors originate from a human donor in good health.

The CDR3 nucleotides read TGTGCCAGCAGCTTATCCGATAACTATGGCTACACCTTC. Its translation is CASSLSDNYGYTF. This chain uses TRBV11-2 with TRBJ1-2; D ambiguous. V was pared by 2 bases and J by 1 base, with 5 bases between. Germline V CDR1 and CDR2: SGHAT, FQNNGV. This CDR3 is 13 amino acids long.

Notes on this clonotype: A read error may account for a junction end that differs from germline. The chain links TRBV7-2 to TRBJ2-5; 8 bases match TRBD2. The CDR3 has 13 residues. Germline V lookup: CDR1 SGHTA, CDR2 FQGNSA. CDR3 sequence (DNA): TGTGTCAGCAGCTTAGCCCGGGAGGGGACCCAGTACTTC. Translated, it gives CVSSLAREGTQYF.

A few counts support this clonotype. V is TRBV12-3 or TRBV12-4 and J is TRBJ1-1; D gene unclear. V was clipped by 3 bases and J by 0 bases, with 8 bases between them. This CDR3 is built from 14 residues. In DNA form, the CDR3 reads TGTGCCAGCAGTTTGGGCAGGATGAACACTGAAGCTTTCTTT. The encoded protein is CASSLGRMNTEAFF.

In this sample, this clonotype turned up a few times. The V call is TRBV28, the J call TRBJ2-3, with TRBD1 matching 7 bases. CDR3 length equals 13 residues. The trim removed 6 bases at V and 4 bases at J, leaving 4 bases unmatched. Germline values: CDR1 MDHEN, CDR2 SYDVKM. Here the CDR3 reads CASSRQGPDTQYF. DNA of the CDR3: TGTGCCAGCAGCCGACAGGGTCCAGATACGCAGTATTTT.

This clonotype appeared many times. The chain has TRBV28 and TRBJ1-1; unclear D gene. Looked up from germline, CDR1 is MDHEN and CDR2 is SYDVKM. CDR3 size: 15 residues. Trimming removed 2 bases from V and 3 bases from J, with 13 bases in between. The CDR3 coding sequence is TGTGCCAGCAGTTTAACCCTTCGACGCTACACTGAAGCTTTCTTT. Its protein product is CASSLTLRRYTEAFF.

The chain carries TRBV6-5 and TRBJ2-7, with D unresolved. Germline CDR1 is MNHEY and CDR2 is SVGAGI. Trimming shortened V by 0 bases and J by 0 bases, and 12 bases separated the two germline ends. The CDR3 is 16 amino acids. CDR3: CASSYSRRSSSYEQYF. Here the CDR3 DNA reads TGTGCCAGCAGTTACTCGAGACGATCGAGCTCCTACGAGCAGTACTTC.

Only a few counts were recorded for this clonotype. The J gene is TRBJ2-3, the V gene TRBV6-6; D gene ambiguous. With 0 bases removed from V and 2 bases from J, the gap between germline ends came to 12 bases. The CDR3 runs 16 residues. Germline V gene sequence: CDR1 MNHNY, CDR2 SVGAGI (reference sequence). The CDR3: CASSYSPGLNTDTQYF. CDR3 sequence (DNA): TGTGCCAGCAGTTACTCTCCCGGCCTTAACACAGATACGCAGTATTTT.